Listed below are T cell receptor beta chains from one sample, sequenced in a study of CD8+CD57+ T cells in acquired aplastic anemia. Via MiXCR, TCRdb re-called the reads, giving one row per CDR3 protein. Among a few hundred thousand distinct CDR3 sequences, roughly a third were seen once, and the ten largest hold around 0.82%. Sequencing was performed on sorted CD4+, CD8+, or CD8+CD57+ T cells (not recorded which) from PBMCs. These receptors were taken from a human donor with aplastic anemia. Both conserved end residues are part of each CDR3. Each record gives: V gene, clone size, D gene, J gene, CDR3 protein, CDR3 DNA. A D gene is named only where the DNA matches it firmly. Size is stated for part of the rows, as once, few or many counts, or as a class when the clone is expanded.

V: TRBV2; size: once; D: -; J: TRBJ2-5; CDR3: CASTPYRETQYF; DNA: TGTGCCAGCACCCCGTATCGAGAGACCCAGTACTTC
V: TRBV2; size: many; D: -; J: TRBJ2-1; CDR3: CASTVELSSNEQFF; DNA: TGTGCCAGCACGGTCGAGTTGAGTTCCAATGAGCAGTTCTTC
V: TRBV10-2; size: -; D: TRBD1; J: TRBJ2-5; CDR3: CASSQDLGQGLQETQYF; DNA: TGCGCCAGCAGCCAAGATCTGGGACAGGGGCTCCAAGAGACCCAGTACTTC
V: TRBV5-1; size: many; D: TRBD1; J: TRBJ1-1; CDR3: CASSEHTGGTEAFF; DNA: TGCGCCAGCAGCGAACACACAGGGGGCACTGAAGCTTTCTTT
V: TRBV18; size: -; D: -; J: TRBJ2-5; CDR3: CASSPATQETQYF; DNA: TGTGCCAGCTCACCAGCCACCCAAGAGACCCAGTACTTC
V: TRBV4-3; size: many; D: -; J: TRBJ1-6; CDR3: CASSQDGSRRNSPLHF; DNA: TGCGCCAGCAGCCAAGATGGTAGCAGACGCAATTCACCCCTCCACTTT
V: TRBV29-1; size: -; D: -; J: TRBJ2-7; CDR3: CSVDQGQGSYEQYF; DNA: TGCAGCGTTGACCAGGGCCAAGGGTCCTACGAGCAGTACTTC
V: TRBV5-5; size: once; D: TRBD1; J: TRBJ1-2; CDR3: CASSLDRTGYRGYTF; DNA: TGTGCCAGCAGCTTGGACAGGACAGGGTATCGGGGCTACACCTTC
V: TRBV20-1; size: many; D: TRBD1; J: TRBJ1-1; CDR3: CSAIRDRANTEAFF; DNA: TGCAGTGCGATCCGGGACAGGGCGAACACTGAAGCTTTCTTT
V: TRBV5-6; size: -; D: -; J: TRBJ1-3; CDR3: CASSLDASGIFSSGNTIYF; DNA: TGTGCCAGCAGCTTGGATGCGTCGGGCATTTTTAGCTCTGGAAACACCATATATTTT
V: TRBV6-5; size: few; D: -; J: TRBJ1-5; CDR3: CVSSYSITSGRQPQHF; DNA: TGTGTCAGCAGTTACTCGATAACGTCTGGTCGTCAGCCCCAGCATTTT
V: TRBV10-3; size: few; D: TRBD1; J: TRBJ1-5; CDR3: CASSQRTGGEYGNQPQHF; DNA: TGTGCCAGCAGCCAGAGGACAGGGGGCGAATATGGCAATCAGCCCCAGCATTTT
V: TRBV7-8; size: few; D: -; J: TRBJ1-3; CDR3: CASSLAVVNTIYF; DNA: TGTGCCAGCAGCTTAGCGGTTGTAAACACCATATATTTT
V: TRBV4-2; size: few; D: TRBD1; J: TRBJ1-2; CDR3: CASSPLGDRRFIDYGYTF; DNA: TGTGCCAGCAGCCCGTTGGGGGACAGAAGATTTATTGACTATGGCTACACCTTC
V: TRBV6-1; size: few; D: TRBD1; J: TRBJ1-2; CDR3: CASSRDRVDYGYTF; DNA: TGTGCCAGCAGTAGGGACAGGGTAGACTATGGCTACACCTTC
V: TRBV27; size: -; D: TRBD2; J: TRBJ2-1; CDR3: CARDPGLAGDFNEQFF; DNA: TGTGCCAGGGATCCCGGACTAGCGGGAGACTTTAATGAGCAGTTCTTC
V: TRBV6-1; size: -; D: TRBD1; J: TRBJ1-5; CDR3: CASSLRTGGTQPQHF; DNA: TGTGCCAGCAGCCTCCGGACAGGGGGCACTCAGCCCCAGCATTTT
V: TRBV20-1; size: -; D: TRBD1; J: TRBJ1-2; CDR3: CSARLGQGHGYTF; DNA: TGCAGTGCTAGACTGGGACAGGGTCATGGCTACACCTTC
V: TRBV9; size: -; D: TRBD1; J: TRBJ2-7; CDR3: CASSTGQGGHEQYF; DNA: TGTGCCAGCAGCACGGGACAGGGAGGCCACGAGCAGTACTTC
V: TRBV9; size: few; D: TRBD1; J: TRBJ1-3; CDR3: CASSQGQGTSGNTIYF; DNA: TGTGCCAGCAGCCAAGGACAGGGGACCTCTGGAAACACCATATATTTT